A single T cell receptor (beta chain) is shown here with its context. What it binds is unknown. Assay: immunoSEQ multiplex PCR; the TCRdb copy retains only in-frame clones and omits some. The sample has some 200,000 clones, approximately 91% seen once. The data are from a study of T cell responses to AZD1222 COVID-19 vaccine. General study findings and limits: Only after the peak T cell response were repertoires sampled. Females outnumbered males among donors, who were mostly white British; clonal diversity was possibly underestimated. Just 5 or 6 AZD1222 recipients tested seropositive at baseline.

This CDR3 comprises 18 residues. The junction had 15 bases not matched to a gene; V was cut back by 0 bases and J by 7 bases. Germline loops: CDR1 LGHNA, CDR2 YNFKEQ. The rearrangement joins TRBV4-2 to TRBJ1-2, with 9 bases that match TRBD1. The sequencing used peripheral blood, collected on day 0 of AZD1222 vaccination. This TCR was recovered from an adult in good health. CDR3 DNA sequence: TGTGCCAGCAGCCAAGATTTGGCCCCACAGGGGGCTATGGGTGGCTACACCTTC. Translating it yields CASSQDLAPQGAMGGYTF.